The next 7 T cell receptor beta chains were all read from a single sample in a study of glioma-infiltrating T cells. The iRepertoire nested amplicon-rescue multiplex PCR amplified TCR alpha and beta CDR3s from RNA. TCRdb independently ran MiXCR on the multiplex PCR reads; one entry per CDR3 protein. This table holds around 100,000 distinct CDR3 sequences, roughly 30% found once. The specimen was glioma tissue, nonneoplastic brain tissue, or PBMCs (not recorded which). All receptors come from a human donor with low-grade glioma or glioblastoma, undergoing nonglioma brain surgery, or in good health (not recorded which).

Written as DNA, the CDR3 is TGTGCCAGCAGCCAAAATGGTTACAATGAGCAGTTCTTC. This gives the protein CASSQNGYNEQFF. The genes are TRBV3-1 and TRBJ2-1, with D unresolved. The CDR3 contains 13 residues. The ends were cut back, 2 bases at V and 4 bases at J, with 6 bases in the middle. CDR1 is LGHDT, CDR2 YNNKEL, per germline (reference sequence).

The sample holds a few counts of this clonotype. The chain combines TRBV19 with TRBJ2-6; TRBD1 matches at 7 bases. Unmatched junction bases numbered 6, after V lost 4 bases and J lost 0 bases. The length of the CDR3 is 17 residues. In germline, CDR1 is LNHDA, CDR2 SQIVND (reference sequence). Here the CDR3 reads CASSSSGTASGANVLTF. CDR3 in DNA: TGTGCCAGTAGTAGTTCAGGGACAGCCTCTGGGGCCAACGTCCTGACTTTC.

As regards this clonotype: This sequence may be a read error, since a much larger clone differs from it by one base. The chain couples TRBV7-2 to TRBJ2-7; no clear D. Germline V gives CDR1 SGHTA, CDR2 FQGNSA. This CDR3 contains 13 residues. V lost 4 bases and J 2 bases, leaving 9 bases between the germline ends. Here the CDR3 DNA reads TGTGCCAGCAGCTACTCGAGAGCCTACGAGCAGTACTTC. It translates to CASSYSRAYEQYF.

This clonotype was recorded many times. CDR3 in amino acids: CASSPLQGAGELFF. CDR3 bases: TGTGCCAGCAGTCCATTACAGGGAGCCGGGGAGCTGTTTTTT. The chain couples TRBV2 to TRBJ2-2; D is perhaps TRBD1 (6 bases). This CDR3 region has 14 residues. The ends were cut back, 5 bases at V and 6 bases at J, with 13 bases in the middle. Germline V gene lookup returns CDR1 SNHLY and CDR2 FYNNEI.

This clonotype was counted a few times. This sequence joins TRBV3-1 and TRBJ1-1; a possible D gene is TRBD1 (6 bases). The germline gives CDR1 LGHDT, CDR2 YNNKEL (reference sequence). V shed 1 base and J shed 3 bases, with 12 bases lying between them. CDR3 length: 15 amino acids. Here the CDR3 reads CASSQGTGLYTEAFF. The DNA of the CDR3 is TGTGCCAGCAGCCAAGGAACAGGGTTGTACACTGAAGCTTTCTTT. Full variable domain (outside the CDR3, taken from reference TRBV3-1 and TRBJ1-1): DTAVSQTPKYLVTQMGNDKSIKCEQNLGHDTMYWYKQDSKKFLKIMFSYNNKELIINETVPNRFSPKSPDKAHLNLHINSLELGDSAVYFCASSQGTGLYTEAFFGQGTRLTVV.

The table lists this clonotype with many counts. The chain couples TRBV20-1 to TRBJ1-1, with 8 positions matching TRBD1. Germline V gives CDR1 DFQATT, CDR2 SNEGSKA (reference sequence). The trim removed 4 bases at V and 6 bases at J, leaving 7 bases unmatched. The CDR3 runs to 13 residues. CDR3 loop: CSAKAGGPPEAFF. The CDR3 region has the DNA TGCAGTGCTAAGGCAGGGGGCCCCCCTGAAGCTTTCTTT.

V usage is TRBV5-8 and J usage is TRBJ1-6, with TRBD1 as a possible D gene (5 bases). This CDR3 is 15 amino acids long. Germline CDR1 and CDR2: SGHTS and YDEGEE. Trimming stripped 4 bases from V and 1 base from J, with 9 bases between. CDR3 bases: TGTGCCAGCAGCCGGAGACAGTCCTATAATTCACCCCTCCACTTT. Its translation: CASSRRQSYNSPLHF. Variable domain in full (rest from reference TRBV5-8 and TRBJ1-6): EAGVTQSPTHLIKTRGQQATLRCSPISGHTSVYWYQQALGLGLQFLLWYDEGEERNRGNFPPRFSGRQFPNYSSELNVNALELEDSALYLCASSRRQSYNSPLHFGNGTRLTVT.